This T cell receptor (beta chain) was documented in a study of blood T cell repertoires in COVID-19. Study context: The study drew acute and convalescent COVID-19 samples from the United States, Italy and Spain. Sample material is recorded as cDNA or gDNA derived from T cells, B-cell-depleted T cells, or PBMCs.

V dropped 1 base and J dropped 9 bases, with 13 bases sitting between them. This CDR3 comprises 14 residues. The germline V gene encodes CDR1 MDHEN and CDR2 SYDVKM. TCRdb keeps only in-frame clones here, not all; method: immunoSEQ multiplex PCR. The repertoire holds about 390,000 clones, with 87% as singletons. Enrolment of Seattle patients took place during active infection, and they were followed longitudinally. The TCR sequence derives from a woman in her sixties or seventies with COVID-19, enrolled during active disease. Sequencing was carried out using peripheral blood. The chain has TRBV28 and TRBJ1-5, with D maybe TRBD1 (5 bases). The DNA for the CDR3 is TGTGCCAGCAGTTTATTGCAGGCGCAGGGGCCCCAGCATTTT. As protein: CASSLLQAQGPQHF. Filled out from reference TRBV28 and TRBJ1-5, the complete variable domain reads DVKVTQSSRYLVKRTGEKVFLECVQDMDHENMFWYRQDPGLGLRLIYFSYDVKMKEKGDIPEGYSVSREKKERFSLILESASTNQTSMYLCASSLLQAQGPQHFGDGTRLSIL.